Listed here are 11 T cell receptor beta chains from one sample, sequenced in a study of regulatory T cells in long-lasting Graves disease (TCRdb year 2021). The library was obtained by multiplex PCR. TCRdb names Illumina HiSeq 4000 as the instrument used. CDR3 regions were amplified by Arm-PCR with iRepertoire HTBI primers to construct TCR beta libraries. TCRdb reran the public reads through fastp at Q25 and MiXCR, keeping productive beta chains. Here each entry gathers all rows of one CDR3 protein and keeps the most common genes and DNA. Here the sample has hundreds of thousands of distinct CDR3 sequences; roughly 15% occur a single time. The ten largest clones add up to about 17% of the sample. What the time point label conveys for this sample: newly diagnosed GD, antithyroid drugs for less than 3 months. For both TCR sequencing and RNA sequencing, RNA was extracted from PBMCs in TRIzol. This sample was shared with a second study, whose subject was T cells in Graves' hyperthyroidism and ophthalmopathy.

This specimen consisted of peripheral blood mononuclear cells (PBMCs), obtained at new diagnosis, from a patient treated with antithyroid drugs. These receptors all come from a woman in her twenties or thirties with Graves disease. Donor details come from another sample of the same person, matched by shared clones.

J is TRBJ1-4 and V is TRBV20-1; the D gene is possibly TRBD1 (5 bases). Looked up from germline, CDR1 is DFQATT and CDR2 is SNEGSKA (reference sequence). This CDR3 has 13 amino acids. The V gene lost 4 bases and the J gene lost 9 bases, with 15 bases spanning the gap. The CDR3 sequence is CSATRDGVQKLFF. The CDR3 DNA reads as TGCAGTGCTACCCGGGACGGGGTCCAAAAACTGTTTTTT.

The chain joins TRBV11-1 to TRBJ2-3; D is undetermined. From germline, CDR1 is SGHAT and CDR2 FQDESV (reference sequence). The V gene lost 5 bases and the J gene lost 6 bases, with 15 bases spanning the gap. The CDR3 contains 14 residues. For the CDR3, the DNA is TGTGCCAGCAGCGTAGGCGGCCCCCCGGATACGCAGTATTTT. It codes for CASSVGGPPDTQYF.

V usage is TRBV19 and J usage is TRBJ2-2; 7 positions match TRBD2. Germline V gives CDR1 LNHDA, CDR2 SQIVND (reference sequence). The V and J ends lost 7 bases and 4 bases, in that order; junction bases with no gene match: 18. CDR3 length: 18 residues. For the CDR3, the DNA is TGTGCCAGTACCCCCCCGGTTAAGTTAGGCGGGGGCACCGGGGAGCTGTTTTTT. Translating gives CASTPPVKLGGGTGELFF. Filled out from reference TRBV19 and TRBJ2-2, the complete variable domain reads DGGITQSPKYLFRKEGQNVTLSCEQNLNHDAMYWYRQDPGQGLRLIYYSQIVNDFQKGDIAEGYSVSREKKESFPLTVTSAQKNPTAFYLCASTPPVKLGGGTGELFFGEGSRLTVL.

The chain joins TRBV10-3 to TRBJ2-1; D is unresolved. This CDR3 comprises 13 residues. Trimming left V 0 bases short and J 6 bases short, with 6 bases between. Germline V gives CDR1 ENHRY, CDR2 SYGVKD. CDR3 loop: CAISESKPNEQFF. CDR3 bases: TGTGCCATCAGTGAGTCGAAACCCAATGAGCAGTTCTTC.

This clonotype was detected ten times or more. The chain combines TRBV27 with TRBJ1-5; TRBD1 is a possible D gene (5 bases). Germline V CDR1 and CDR2: MNHEY, SMNVEV (reference sequence). V gave up 6 bases and J gave up 8 bases, with 20 bases separating them. CDR3 length equals 15 residues. CDR3 nucleotide sequence: TGTGCCAGCAGAACCGGGGGGGGAGGAGTAGAGCCCCAGCATTTT. Its protein product is CASRTGGGGVEPQHF.

The chain employs TRBV7-9 and TRBJ2-3; 12 positions agree with TRBD1. The J segment lost 3 bases and the V segment lost 3 bases, leaving 13 bases of the junction unmatched. CDR1 and CDR2 (germline): SEHNR, FQNEAQ (reference sequence). The CDR3 totals 19 residues. The DNA for the CDR3 is TGTGCCAGCAGCTTTACTACCCTGGGACAGGGGGCTGAGACAGATACGCAGTATTTT. Protein: CASSFTTLGQGAETDTQYF.

This clonotype was observed many times. The chain carries TRBV19 and TRBJ2-1; TRBD1 aligns across 8 bases. The J segment lost 3 bases and the V segment lost 8 bases, leaving 12 bases of the junction unmatched. CDR1 and CDR2 from the germline V gene are LNHDA and SQIVND (reference sequence). There are 16 residues in the CDR3. CDR3 in DNA: TGTGCCAGTTCCGCCTCAACAGGGGGTTTCTACAATGAGCAGTTCTTC. Translation gives CASSASTGGFYNEQFF.

This clonotype was observed at least ten times. The chain couples TRBV11-1 to TRBJ1-2, with TRBD1 identical over 7 bases. This CDR3 is built from 15 residues. Trimming removed 4 bases from V and 4 bases from J; junction bases left unmatched: 9. Germline V gene data show CDR1 as SGHAT and CDR2 as FQDESV (reference sequence). The chain's CDR3 is CASSSQGTEGYGYTF. The DNA for the CDR3 is TGTGCCAGCAGCTCACAGGGGACAGAAGGCTATGGCTACACCTTC. Full variable domain (remainder filled in from reference TRBV11-1 and TRBJ1-2): EAEVAQSPRYKITEKSQAVAFWCDPISGHATLYWYRQILGQGPELLVQFQDESVVDDSQLPKDRFSAERLKGVDSTLKIQPAELGDSAMYLCASSSQGTEGYGYTFGSGTRLTVV.

Only a few counts were recorded for this clonotype. This chain connects TRBV4-1 to TRBJ1-4; tentatively, D is TRBD1 (5 bases). The CDR3 runs 16 residues. Trimming took off 0 bases at V and 5 bases at J, with 13 bases between the two ends. Germline V gene data show CDR1 as MGHRA and CDR2 as YSYEKL. CDR3 region: CASSQDWGRRNEKLFF. For the CDR3, the DNA is TGCGCCAGCAGCCAAGATTGGGGACGGAGGAATGAAAAACTGTTTTTT.

The V and J genes are TRBV2 and TRBJ2-1; D gene unclear. The CDR3 is 15 amino acids. Germline lookup yields CDR1 SNHLY and CDR2 FYNNEI. The V end lost 3 bases, the J end lost 0 bases, and 9 bases lay between the germline ends. The CDR3 bases are TGTGCCAGCAGTGAGTCAAGCAGCTCCTACAATGAGCAGTTCTTC. Residues: CASSESSSSYNEQFF.

The chain joins TRBV6-1 to TRBJ2-7, with TRBD2 identical over 11 bases. CDR3 length: 17 amino acids. The junction had 14 bases not matched to a gene; V was cut back by 10 bases and J by 0 bases. Germline values: CDR1 MNHNS, CDR2 SASEGT. The CDR3 DNA is TGTGCCATCATTAGACTAGCGGGAAAATTCGGCTCCTACGAGCAGTACTTC. Protein: CAIIRLAGKFGSYEQYF.